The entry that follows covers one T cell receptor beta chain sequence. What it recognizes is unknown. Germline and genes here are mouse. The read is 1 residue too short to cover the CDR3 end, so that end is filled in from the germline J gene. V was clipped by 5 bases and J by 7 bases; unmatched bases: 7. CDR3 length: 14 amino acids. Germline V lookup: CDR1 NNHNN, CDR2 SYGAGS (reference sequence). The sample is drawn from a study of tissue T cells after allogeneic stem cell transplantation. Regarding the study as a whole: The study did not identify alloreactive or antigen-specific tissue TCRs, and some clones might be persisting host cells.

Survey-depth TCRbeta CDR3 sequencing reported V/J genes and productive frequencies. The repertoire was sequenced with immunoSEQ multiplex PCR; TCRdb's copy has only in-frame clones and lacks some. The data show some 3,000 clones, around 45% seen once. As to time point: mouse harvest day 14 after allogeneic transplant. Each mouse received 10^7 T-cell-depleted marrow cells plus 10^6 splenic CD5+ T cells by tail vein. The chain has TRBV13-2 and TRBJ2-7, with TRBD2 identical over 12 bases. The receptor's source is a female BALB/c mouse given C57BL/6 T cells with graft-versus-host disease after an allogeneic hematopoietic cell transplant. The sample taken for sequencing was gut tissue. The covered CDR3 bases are TGTGCCAGCGGGAGACTGGGGGGGCGCGGGGAACAGTAC. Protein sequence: CASGRLGGRGEQY. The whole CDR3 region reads CASGRLGGRGEQYF.